This note documents a single TCR beta chain sequence. The same CDR3 arises from other DNA sequences in this sample as well. In the original processing: Amplifying reference gene primers gave estimates of nucleated cell counts. This table comes from immunoSEQ multiplex PCR, and its TCRdb copy is limited to in-frame clones, with some not included. V and J calls and clone size come straight from that table; D and trimming were deduced from the DNA. The table records 350,000 to 400,000 clones, roughly nine tenths of them present only once. The sample is drawn from a study of blood T cell repertoires in COVID-19. Study-level background: COVID-19 samples, acute and convalescent, were from the United States, Italy and Spain.

Membership in each cohort depended on participant-reported clinical history. The CDR3 runs 15 residues. V lost 0 bases to trimming and J lost 0 bases, with 6 bases between them. Germline assignment: CDR1 LNHDA and CDR2 SQIVND (reference sequence). The sequence came from a woman aged 40 to 50 who had been exposed to COVID-19. J is TRBJ2-1 and V is TRBV19; D ambiguous. The sample taken for sequencing was PBMCs or T cells enriched from blood (not recorded which). The CDR3 DNA sequence: TGTGCCAGTAGTATAGACAGAGGCTCCTACAATGAGCAGTTCTTC. Translating gives CASSIDRGSYNEQFF.